Below, 15 T cell receptor beta chains from the same sample are listed, as sequenced in a study of OX40 agonist ivuxolimab in advanced cancers. Libraries were prepared by immunoSEQ multiplex PCR; TCRdb keeps only in-frame clonotypes and omits some of them. The table has 35,000 to 45,000 clones, over 75% seen once; the top ten hold more than 3%. This specimen consisted of CD4+ or CD8+ T cells sorted from blood, obtained in a trial of the OX40 agonist ivuxolimab. The receptors here all came from an adult with an advanced solid tumor such as melanoma, head and neck, liver or kidney cancer.

V and J are TRBV19 and TRBJ2-7; D is uncertain. CDR1 and CDR2 from the germline V gene are LNHDA and SQIVND (reference sequence). V was pared by 4 bases and J by 0 bases, with 13 bases between. The CDR3 covers 15 residues. The CDR3 loop is CASSRGTAGSYEQYF. As DNA, the CDR3 is TGTGCCAGTAGTAGAGGAACGGCCGGCTCCTACGAGCAGTACTTC.

The chain carries TRBV29-1 and TRBJ2-3, with 14 bases that match TRBD2. Losses at the gene ends were 4 bases for V and 6 bases for J; bases not matched to a gene: 6. The CDR3 is 15 amino acids. Germline V gene lookup returns CDR1 SQVTM and CDR2 ANQGSEA. The CDR3 sequence: CSVAGLAGVDDTQYF. CDR3 nucleotide sequence: TGCAGCGTTGCGGGACTAGCGGGAGTCGACGATACGCAGTATTTT.

The CDR3 loop reads CASSINGLETQYF. The CDR3 DNA sequence: TGTGCCAGCAGCATAAACGGCCTAGAGACCCAGTACTTC. The J gene is TRBJ2-5, the V gene TRBV7-3; D is ambiguous. Trimming stripped 5 bases from V and 4 bases from J, with 11 bases between. Germline-derived CDR1 and CDR2 are SGHTA and FQGTGA. CDR3 length: 13 residues.

This rearrangement joins TRBV5-8 to TRBJ1-2; D remains ambiguous. The germline V gene encodes CDR1 SGHTS and CDR2 YDEGEE. The CDR3 has 12 residues. Trimming cost V 0 bases and J 5 bases, with 5 bases left between them. The CDR3 DNA is TGTGCCAGCAGCTTGGGGGTGTATGGCTACACCTTC. This gives the protein CASSLGVYGYTF.

The chain carries TRBV5-4 and TRBJ2-2; D tentatively fits TRBD1 or TRBD2 (5 bases each). In germline, CDR1 is SGHNT, CDR2 YYREEE (reference sequence). This CDR3 has 15 residues. Deletions cut 5 bases from V and 5 bases from J, with 16 bases between. The CDR3, as DNA: TGTGCCAGCAGGATGGGGACCCACGGGACCGGGGAGCTGTTTTTT. Translation: CASRMGTHGTGELFF.

The rearrangement joins TRBV6-6 to TRBJ2-3; D remains unclear. Trimming cost V 10 bases and J 1 base, with 12 bases left between them. The CDR3 loop spans 13 amino acids. Per the germline V gene, CDR1 is MNHNY and CDR2 is SVGAGI (reference sequence). CDR3 in amino acids: CAIRQSGTDTQYF. In nucleotides, the CDR3 is TGTGCCATCCGTCAGAGCGGCACAGATACGCAGTATTTT.

The chain uses TRBV7-2 and TRBJ1-3; perhaps TRBD1 as D (6 bases). The V gene's germline CDR1 is SGHTA and CDR2 FQGNSA. This CDR3 has 14 residues. V lost 3 bases and J lost 2, with 8 bases in between. The CDR3 DNA reads as TGTGCCAGCAGCTTCTACAGGGCTGGAAACACCATATATTTT. It codes for CASSFYRAGNTIYF. The whole variable domain, remainder taken from reference TRBV7-2 and TRBJ1-3, is GAGVSQSPSNKVTEKGKDVELRCDPISGHTALYWYRQSLGQGLEFLIYFQGNSAPDKSGLPSDRFSAERTGGSVSTLTIQRTQQEDSAVYLCASSFYRAGNTIYFGEGSWLTVV.

This clone has just a few counts. V and J are TRBV9 and TRBJ2-3; no reliable D call. The CDR3 runs 16 residues. Germline CDR1 SGDLS, CDR2 YYNGEE. Trimming took 0 bases from V and 2 from J, leaving 13 bases between them. In DNA form, the CDR3 reads TGTGCCAGCAGCGTAGGTCAGGAGACTCTCACAGATACGCAGTATTTT. It specifies CASSVGQETLTDTQYF.

V is TRBV5-6 and J is TRBJ2-2, with TRBD2 matching 11 bases. CDR3 length equals 17 residues. The V segment lost 4 bases and the J segment 6 bases; nucleotides outside the gene matches: 11. Germline values: CDR1 SGHDT, CDR2 YYEEEE. CDR3 nucleotide sequence: TGTGCCAGCAGCCAGGCGGGGGCTAGCGGGAGGCCCGGGGAGCTGTTTTTT. Translating it yields CASSQAGASGRPGELFF.

In this sample, this clone turned up once. The rearrangement joins TRBV6-1 to TRBJ1-2; perhaps TRBD1 as D (6 bases). The CDR3 totals 14 residues. With 6 bases removed from V and 10 bases from J, the gap between germline ends came to 21 bases. Germline V CDR1 and CDR2: MNHNS, SASEGT. The DNA for the CDR3 is TGTGCCAGCAGCCTACAGGGCCTGTACGTCGACTACACCTTC. It specifies CASSLQGLYVDYTF.

The chain has TRBV2 and TRBJ1-1, with TRBD1 matching 11 bases. From germline, CDR1 is SNHLY and CDR2 FYNNEI. The CDR3 is made up of 19 amino acids. J was trimmed by 3 bases and V by 7 bases; bases with no gene match: 19. Here the CDR3 DNA reads TGTGCCAGCACCAAGGTGGGACAGGGGGTGATGACCTTGTACACTGAAGCTTTCTTT. The encoded protein is CASTKVGQGVMTLYTEAFF.

As DNA, the CDR3 is TGTGCCTGGAGTGTAAATCGCAGCACAGATACGCAGTATTTT. Translated: CAWSVNRSTDTQYF. V usage is TRBV30 and J usage is TRBJ2-3; D ambiguous. CDR1 GTSNPN and CDR2 SVGIG come from the germline V gene (reference sequence). Trimming shortened V by 0 bases and J by 0 bases, and 7 bases separated the two germline ends. This CDR3 spans 14 amino acids.

This clone was seen a single time. This chain links TRBV18 with TRBJ1-4; 10 positions agree with TRBD1. V gave up 2 bases and J gave up 0 bases; unmatched junction bases: 3. This CDR3 is built from 17 residues. The germline V gene encodes CDR1 KGHSH and CDR2 LQKENI. The CDR3 spells CASSPGTGVATNEKLFF. CDR3 in DNA: TGTGCCAGCTCACCAGGGACAGGGGTTGCAACTAATGAAAAACTGTTTTTT.

The chain combines TRBV6-5 with TRBJ2-7, with 8 positions matching TRBD1. Germline V gene lookup returns CDR1 MNHEY and CDR2 SVGAGI. The CDR3 is 14 residues long. V lost 5 bases and J lost 4; bases outside the gene matches: 7. The CDR3 here is CASSGRQGYYEQYF. Written as DNA, the CDR3 is TGTGCCAGCAGTGGCCGACAGGGGTATTACGAGCAGTACTTC.

The rearrangement uses TRBV27 and TRBJ1-5; D ambiguous. Per germline, CDR1 MNHEY and CDR2 SMNVEV (reference sequence). The CDR3 totals 14 residues. V was clipped by 4 bases and J by 4 bases, with 11 bases between them. CDR3 coding DNA: TGTGCCAGCAGTTCCCGGTGGCCGAATCAGCCCCAGCATTTT. Amino acid sequence: CASSSRWPNQPQHF.